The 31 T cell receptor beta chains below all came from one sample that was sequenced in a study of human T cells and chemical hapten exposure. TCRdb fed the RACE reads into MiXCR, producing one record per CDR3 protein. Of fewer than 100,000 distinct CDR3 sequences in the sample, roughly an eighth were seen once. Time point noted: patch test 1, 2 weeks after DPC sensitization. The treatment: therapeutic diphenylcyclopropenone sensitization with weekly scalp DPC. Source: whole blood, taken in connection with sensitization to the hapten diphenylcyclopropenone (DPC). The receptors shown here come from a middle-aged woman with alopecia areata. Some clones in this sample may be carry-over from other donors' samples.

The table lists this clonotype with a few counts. The CDR3 DNA reads as TGTGCCAGTAGTATCGTTAGGCACAATGAGCAGTTCTTC. Protein sequence: CASSIVRHNEQFF. The chain recombines TRBV19 with TRBJ2-1; D is ambiguous. The CDR3 is made up of 13 amino acids. V dropped 3 bases and J dropped 5 bases, with 8 bases sitting between them. Germline V CDR1 and CDR2: LNHDA, SQIVND (reference sequence).

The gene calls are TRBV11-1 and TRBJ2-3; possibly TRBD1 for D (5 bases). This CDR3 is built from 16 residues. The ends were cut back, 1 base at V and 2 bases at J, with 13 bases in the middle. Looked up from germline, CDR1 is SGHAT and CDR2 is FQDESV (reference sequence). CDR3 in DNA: TGTGCCAGCAGCTTAGTGCCCGGACAACCCACAGATACGCAGTATTTT. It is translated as CASSLVPGQPTDTQYF.

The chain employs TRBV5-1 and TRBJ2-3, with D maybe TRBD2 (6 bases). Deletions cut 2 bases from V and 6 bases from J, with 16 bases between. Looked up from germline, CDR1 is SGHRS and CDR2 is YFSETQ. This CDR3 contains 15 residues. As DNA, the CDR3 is TGCGCCAGCAGCTTCCGGGACCTAGCGCGTGATACGCAGTATTTT. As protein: CASSFRDLARDTQYF.

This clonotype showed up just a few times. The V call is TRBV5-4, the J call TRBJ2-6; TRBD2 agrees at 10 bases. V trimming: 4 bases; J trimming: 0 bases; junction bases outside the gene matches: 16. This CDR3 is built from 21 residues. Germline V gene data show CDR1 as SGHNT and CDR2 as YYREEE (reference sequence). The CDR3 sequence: CASSIENPGLARFSGANVLTF. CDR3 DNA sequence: TGTGCCAGCAGCATAGAAAACCCGGGACTAGCGCGATTCTCTGGGGCCAACGTCCTGACTTTC.

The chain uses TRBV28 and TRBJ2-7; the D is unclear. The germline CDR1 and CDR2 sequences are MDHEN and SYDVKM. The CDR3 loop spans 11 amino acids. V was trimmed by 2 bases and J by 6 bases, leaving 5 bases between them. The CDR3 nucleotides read TGTGCCAGCAGTTTAAAATTCGAGCAGTACTTC. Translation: CASSLKFEQYF.

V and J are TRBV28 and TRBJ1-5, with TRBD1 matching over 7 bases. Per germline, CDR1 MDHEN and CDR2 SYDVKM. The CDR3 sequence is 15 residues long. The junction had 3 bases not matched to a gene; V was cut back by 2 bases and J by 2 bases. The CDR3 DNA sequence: TGTGCCAGCAGTTTAAGCCAGGGGGGCAATCAGCCCCAGCATTTT. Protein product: CASSLSQGGNQPQHF.

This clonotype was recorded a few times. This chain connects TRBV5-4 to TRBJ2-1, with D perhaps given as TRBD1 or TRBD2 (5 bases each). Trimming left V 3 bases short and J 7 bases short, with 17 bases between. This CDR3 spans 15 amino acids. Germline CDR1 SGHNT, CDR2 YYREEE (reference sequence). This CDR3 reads CASSSTNGGWNEQFF. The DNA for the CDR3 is TGTGCCAGCAGCTCTACCAATGGGGGATGGAATGAGCAGTTCTTC.

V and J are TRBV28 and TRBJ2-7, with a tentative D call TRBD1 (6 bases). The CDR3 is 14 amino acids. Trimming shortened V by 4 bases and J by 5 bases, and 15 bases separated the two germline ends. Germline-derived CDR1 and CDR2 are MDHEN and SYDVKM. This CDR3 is CASSSGQLGNEQYF. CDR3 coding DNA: TGTGCCAGCAGTTCCGGACAGTTGGGGAACGAGCAGTACTTC.

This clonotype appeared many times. This chain's CDR3 is CASSPYRGRRNEQFF. For the CDR3, the DNA is TGTGCCAGCAGCCCGTACAGGGGGCGGAGGAATGAGCAGTTCTTC. The rearrangement uses TRBV3-1 and TRBJ2-1; 9 nucleotides align to TRBD1. Germline V lookup: CDR1 LGHDT, CDR2 YNNKEL (reference sequence). V shed 4 bases, J shed 7 bases, and the junction held 8 bases outside the gene matches. The length of the CDR3 is 15 residues.

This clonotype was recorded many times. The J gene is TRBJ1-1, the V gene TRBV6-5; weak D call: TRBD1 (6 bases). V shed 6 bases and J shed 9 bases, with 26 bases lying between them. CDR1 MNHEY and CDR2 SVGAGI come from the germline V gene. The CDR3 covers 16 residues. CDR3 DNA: TGTGCCAGCAGCCGGCTCCAGGGGTCGATACTTTTTCAAGCTTTCTTT. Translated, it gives CASSRLQGSILFQAFF.

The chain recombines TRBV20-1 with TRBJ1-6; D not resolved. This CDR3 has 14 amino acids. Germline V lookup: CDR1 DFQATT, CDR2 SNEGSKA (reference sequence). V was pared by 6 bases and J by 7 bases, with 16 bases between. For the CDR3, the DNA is TGCAGTGCCATTAGGTCCGGATCGAATTCACCCCTCCACTTT. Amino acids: CSAIRSGSNSPLHF.

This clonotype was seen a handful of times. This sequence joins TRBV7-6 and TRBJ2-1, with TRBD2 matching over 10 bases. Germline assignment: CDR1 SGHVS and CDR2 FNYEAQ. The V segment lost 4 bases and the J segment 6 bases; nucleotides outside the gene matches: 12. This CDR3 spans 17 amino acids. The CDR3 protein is CASSSNLGLAELNEQFF. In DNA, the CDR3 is TGTGCCAGCAGCTCCAATCTAGGACTAGCGGAGCTCAATGAGCAGTTCTTC.

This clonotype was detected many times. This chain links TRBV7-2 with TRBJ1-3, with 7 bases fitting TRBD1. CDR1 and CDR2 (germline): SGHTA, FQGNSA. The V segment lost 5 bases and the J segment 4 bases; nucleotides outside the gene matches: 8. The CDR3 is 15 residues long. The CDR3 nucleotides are TGTGCCAGCAGCGTAGGCGCCAGGGGGGGAAACACCATATATTTT. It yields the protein CASSVGARGGNTIYF. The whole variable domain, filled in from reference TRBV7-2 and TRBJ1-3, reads GAGVSQSPSNKVTEKGKDVELRCDPISGHTALYWYRQSLGQGLEFLIYFQGNSAPDKSGLPSDRFSAERTGGSVSTLTIQRTQQEDSAVYLCASSVGARGGNTIYFGEGSWLTVV.

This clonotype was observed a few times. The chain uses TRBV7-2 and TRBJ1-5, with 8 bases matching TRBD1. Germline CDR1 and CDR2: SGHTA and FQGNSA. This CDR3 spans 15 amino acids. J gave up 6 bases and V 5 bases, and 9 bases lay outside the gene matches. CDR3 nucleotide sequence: TGTGCCAGCAGCACTCGACAGGGGTCCCCTCAGCCCCAGCATTTT. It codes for CASSTRQGSPQPQHF.

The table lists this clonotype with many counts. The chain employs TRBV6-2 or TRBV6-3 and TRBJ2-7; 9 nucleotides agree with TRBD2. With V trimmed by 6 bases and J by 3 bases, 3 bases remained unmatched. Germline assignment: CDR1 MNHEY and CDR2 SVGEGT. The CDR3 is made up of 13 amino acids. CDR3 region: CASRTSGGYEQYF. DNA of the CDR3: TGTGCCAGCAGGACTAGCGGCGGCTACGAGCAGTACTTC.

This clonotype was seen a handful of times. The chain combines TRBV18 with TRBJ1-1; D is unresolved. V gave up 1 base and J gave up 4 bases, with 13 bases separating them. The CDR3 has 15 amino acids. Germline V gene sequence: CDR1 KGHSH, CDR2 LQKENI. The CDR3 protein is CASSPRTNSGTEAFF. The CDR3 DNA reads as TGTGCCAGCTCACCACGAACCAACAGCGGCACTGAAGCTTTCTTT.

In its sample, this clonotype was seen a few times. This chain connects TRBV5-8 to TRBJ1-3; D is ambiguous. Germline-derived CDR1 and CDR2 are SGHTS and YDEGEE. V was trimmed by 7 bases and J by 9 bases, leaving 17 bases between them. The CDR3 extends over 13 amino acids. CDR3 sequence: CASRGPLSATIYF. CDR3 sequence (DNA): TGTGCCAGCCGTGGGCCCCTCTCGGCCACCATATATTTT.

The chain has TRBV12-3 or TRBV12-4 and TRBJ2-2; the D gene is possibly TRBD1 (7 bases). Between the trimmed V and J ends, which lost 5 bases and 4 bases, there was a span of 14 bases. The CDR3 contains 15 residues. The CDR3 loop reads CASSTTGRRTGELFF. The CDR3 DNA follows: TGTGCCAGCAGTACGACAGGGAGGCGCACCGGGGAGCTGTTTTTT.

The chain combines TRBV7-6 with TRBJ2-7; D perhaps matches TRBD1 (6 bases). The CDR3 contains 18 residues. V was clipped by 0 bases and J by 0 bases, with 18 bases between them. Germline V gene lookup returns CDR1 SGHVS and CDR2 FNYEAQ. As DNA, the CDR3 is TGTGCCAGCAGCTTAGCCCAACAGAGGACAGAGAGCTCCTACGAGCAGTACTTC. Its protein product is CASSLAQQRTESSYEQYF. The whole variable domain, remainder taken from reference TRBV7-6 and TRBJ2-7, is GAGVSQSPRYKVTKRGQDVALRCDPISGHVSLYWYRQALGQGPEFLTYFNYEAQQDKSGLPNDRFSAERPEGSISTLTIQRTEQRDSAMYRCASSLAQQRTESSYEQYFGPGTRLTVT.

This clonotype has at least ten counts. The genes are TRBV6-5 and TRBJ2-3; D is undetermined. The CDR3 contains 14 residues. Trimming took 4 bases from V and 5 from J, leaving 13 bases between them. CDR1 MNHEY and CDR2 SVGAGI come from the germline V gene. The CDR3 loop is CASSFGTLGDTQYF. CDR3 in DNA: TGTGCCAGCAGTTTCGGCACGCTAGGAGATACGCAGTATTTT.

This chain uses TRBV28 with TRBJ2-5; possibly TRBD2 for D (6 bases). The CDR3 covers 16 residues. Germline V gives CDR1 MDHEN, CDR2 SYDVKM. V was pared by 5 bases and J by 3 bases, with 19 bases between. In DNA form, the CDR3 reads TGTGCCAGCAGTGGGGCCGGGACTCAGAGCAAAGAGACCCAGTACTTC. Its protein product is CASSGAGTQSKETQYF.

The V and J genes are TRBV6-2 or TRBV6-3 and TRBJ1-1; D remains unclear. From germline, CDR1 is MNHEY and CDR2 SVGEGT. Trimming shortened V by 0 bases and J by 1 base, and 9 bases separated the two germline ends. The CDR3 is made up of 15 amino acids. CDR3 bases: TGTGCCAGCAGTTACTCGAGGATACAGAACACTGAAGCTTTCTTT. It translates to CASSYSRIQNTEAFF.

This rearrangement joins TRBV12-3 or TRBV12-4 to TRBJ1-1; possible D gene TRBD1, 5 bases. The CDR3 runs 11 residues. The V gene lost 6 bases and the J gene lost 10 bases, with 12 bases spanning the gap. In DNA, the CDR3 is TGTGCCAGCAGGTTGGGGGAGAGAGCTTTCTTT. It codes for CASRLGERAFF.

CDR3 loop: CASSSSLEQFF. The CDR3, as DNA: TGTGCCAGCAGCTCATCCCTTGAGCAGTTCTTC. This chain connects TRBV7-9 to TRBJ2-1; D gene ambiguous. The V and J ends lost 4 bases and 9 bases respectively, with 7 bases between them. Germline CDR1 reads SEHNR; CDR2 reads FQNEAQ (reference sequence). CDR3 length: 11 amino acids.

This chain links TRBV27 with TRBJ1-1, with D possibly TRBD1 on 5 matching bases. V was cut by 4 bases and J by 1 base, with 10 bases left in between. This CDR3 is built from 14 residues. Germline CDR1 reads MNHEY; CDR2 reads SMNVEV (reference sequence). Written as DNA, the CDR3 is TGTGCCAGCAGTTCCTCAGGGCCGAACACTGAAGCTTTCTTT. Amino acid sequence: CASSSSGPNTEAFF.

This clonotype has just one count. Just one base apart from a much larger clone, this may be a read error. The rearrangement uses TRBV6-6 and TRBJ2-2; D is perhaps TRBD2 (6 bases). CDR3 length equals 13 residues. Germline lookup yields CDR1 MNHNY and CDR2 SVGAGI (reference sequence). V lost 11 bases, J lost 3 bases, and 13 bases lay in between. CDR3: CAANREHTGELFF. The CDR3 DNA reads TGTGCCGCCAACCGGGAGCACACCGGGGAGCTGTTTTTT.

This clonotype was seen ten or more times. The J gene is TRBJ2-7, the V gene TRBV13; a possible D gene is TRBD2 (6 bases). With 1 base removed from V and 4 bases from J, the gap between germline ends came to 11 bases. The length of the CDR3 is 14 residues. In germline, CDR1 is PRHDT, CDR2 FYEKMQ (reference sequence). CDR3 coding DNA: TGTGCCAGCAGCTTAGCGGGAGAGGAGTACGAGCAGTACTTC. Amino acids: CASSLAGEEYEQYF.

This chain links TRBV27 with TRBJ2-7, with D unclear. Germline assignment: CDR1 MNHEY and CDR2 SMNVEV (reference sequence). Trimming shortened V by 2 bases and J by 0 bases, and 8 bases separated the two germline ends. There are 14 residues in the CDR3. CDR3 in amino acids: CASSLSRNSYEQYF. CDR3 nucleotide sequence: TGTGCCAGCAGTTTAAGCCGAAACTCCTACGAGCAGTACTTC.

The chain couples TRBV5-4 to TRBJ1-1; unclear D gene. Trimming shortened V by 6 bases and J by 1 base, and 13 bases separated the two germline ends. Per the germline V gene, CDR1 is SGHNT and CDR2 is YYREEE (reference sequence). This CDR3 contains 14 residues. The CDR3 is CASTLMGPNTEAFF. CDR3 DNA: TGTGCCAGCACGCTGATGGGCCCGAACACTGAAGCTTTCTTT.

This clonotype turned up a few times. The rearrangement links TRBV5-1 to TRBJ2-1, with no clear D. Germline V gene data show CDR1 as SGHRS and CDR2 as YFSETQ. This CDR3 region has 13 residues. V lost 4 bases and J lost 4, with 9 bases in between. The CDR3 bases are TGCGCCAGCAGCCCCCAAGAATACAATGAGCAGTTCTTC. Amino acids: CASSPQEYNEQFF.

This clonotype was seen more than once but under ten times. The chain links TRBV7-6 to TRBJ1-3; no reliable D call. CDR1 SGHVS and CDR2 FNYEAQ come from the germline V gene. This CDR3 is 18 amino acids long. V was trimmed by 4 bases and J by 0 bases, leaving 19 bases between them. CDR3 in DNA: TGTGCCAGCAGCTCCCACCGTCGTCAGCCTAACTCTGGAAACACCATATATTTT. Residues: CASSSHRRQPNSGNTIYF.